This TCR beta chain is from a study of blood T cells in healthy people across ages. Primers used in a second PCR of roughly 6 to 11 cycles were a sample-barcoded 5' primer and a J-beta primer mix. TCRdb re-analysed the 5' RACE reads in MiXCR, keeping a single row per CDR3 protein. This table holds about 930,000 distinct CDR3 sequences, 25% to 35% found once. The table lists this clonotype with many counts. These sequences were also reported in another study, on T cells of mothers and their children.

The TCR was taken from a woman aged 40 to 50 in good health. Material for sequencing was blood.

CDR3 nucleotide sequence: TGTGCCAGCAGCGTAGAGGGACAGGGGTGGGATGAGCAGTTCTTC. Protein: CASSVEGQGWDEQFF. The rearrangement uses TRBV9 and TRBJ2-1; 10 bases agree with TRBD1. The germline V gene encodes CDR1 SGDLS and CDR2 YYNGEE. V was clipped by 0 bases and J by 8 bases; unmatched bases: 5. The CDR3 spans 15 residues.